The present T cell receptor (beta chain) was sequenced within a study of blood T cell repertoires in COVID-19. The overall study: Both acute and convalescent COVID-19 samples were obtained from the United States, Italy and Spain. T cells, B-cell-depleted T cells, or PBMCs supplied cDNA or gDNA.

Libraries were prepared by immunoSEQ multiplex PCR; TCRdb keeps only in-frame clonotypes and omits some of them. This table has about 92,000 clones, about nine tenths appearing once. V dropped 4 bases and J dropped 7; count of bases not matched to a gene: 11. The CDR3 totals 16 residues. Per germline, CDR1 MGHRA and CDR2 YSYEKL. V and J are TRBV4-1 and TRBJ2-7; 12 nucleotides agree with TRBD1. This TCR came from a human donor with active COVID-19. The donor label of this sample is uncertain. The specimen was peripheral blood. The CDR3 DNA is TGCGCCAGCAGCCCTCCCCGGGGACAGGGGGCGGGTGAGCAGTACTTC. Translation: CASSPPRGQGAGEQYF.